This T cell receptor (beta chain) was documented in a study of blood T cell repertoires in COVID-19. Across the whole study: Sources were T cells, B-cell-depleted T cells, or PBMCs; the material itself was cDNA or gDNA.

Participants had their cohort set by participant-reported clinical history. Among Cohort 3 donors, those recovered had two negative PCRs, clearance, or symptom resolution. Per the original methods: How many nucleated cells were present was estimated from reference gene primer amplification. Here immunoSEQ multiplex PCR was the method, and the copy in TCRdb shows in-frame clones only, minus some. Clone size and the V and J calls come from that table; the DNA yielded D and trimming. The sample includes about 460,000 clones, 80% to 90% of them seen just once. The clonotype was recovered from a woman aged 55 to 70 who had recovered from COVID-19. The sample comprised PBMCs or T cells enriched from blood (not recorded which).

Here the CDR3 DNA reads TGCGCCAGCAGCACTCTCGGCAGGGGCGGGACAGCCCAAGAGACCCAGTACTTC. It translates to CASSTLGRGGTAQETQYF. This chain joins TRBV5-1 and TRBJ2-5; D perhaps matches TRBD1 (7 bases). Germline assignment: CDR1 SGHRS and CDR2 YFSETQ. V lost 4 bases, J lost 1 base, and 23 bases lay in between. This CDR3 is 18 amino acids long.